The clone carrying this T cell receptor (beta chain) was observed many times. The target antigen is unknown. The data originate from a study of tumor and adjacent non-tumor tissue in lung cancer. On the study more broadly: Patients were aged about 31 to 85, roughly nine men and about five women, stage I to III. On average, productive TCRbeta reads reached about 4.2 million per sample.

The CDR3 extends over 13 amino acids. Trimming cost V 1 base and J 3 bases, with 4 bases left between them. Per the germline V gene, CDR1 is SGHDN and CDR2 is FVKESK. Three rounds of nested PCR, following a modified ARM-PCR protocol, produced the TCRbeta library. TCRdb called the multiplex PCR reads again in MiXCR, with one record for every CDR3 protein. This table has some 97,000 distinct CDR3 sequences, over 55% appearing once. This sample's RNA came from whole unsorted tissue. The normal lung tissue was taken more than 3 cm from the tumor edge. Broader study findings: Normal lung showed higher cumulative top 100 clone frequency than tumor. TCR diversity was significantly greater in tumor than normal lung tissue.

This sequence joins TRBV14 and TRBJ1-5, with no clear D. The sample taken for sequencing was distant non-tumor lung tissue. The TCR originated in a man younger than 40 with non-small cell lung cancer. The CDR3 is CASSQGLNQPQHF. CDR3 coding DNA: TGTGCCAGCAGCCAAGGACTCAATCAGCCCCAGCATTTT.